A single sample is the source of the 18 T cell receptor beta chains below, sequenced in a study of post-analysis software for immune sequencing data. General study results and limits: Relative to controls, patients had about five TRBV segments at higher frequency, with TRBV5-6, TRBV5-1 and TRBV20-1 among these.

The antigens these receptors bind are not known. The library was made from cDNA and included unique molecular identifiers. MiXCR was run by TCRdb on the PCR reads, yielding one entry per CDR3 protein. The sample records about 210,000 distinct CDR3 sequences, over 25% being singletons. Sequencing was done on a sample of blood. Source of these receptors: a girl younger than 18 with multiple sclerosis.

A word on this clonotype: Given a much more abundant clone one base away, this may be a read error. The CDR3 region is CASRATSGRTDAQYF. The CDR3 DNA follows: TGTGCCAGCAGGGCTACTAGCGGGAGAACAGATGCGCAGTATTTT. This chain joins TRBV12-3 or TRBV12-4 and TRBJ2-3, with TRBD2 identical over 11 bases. The CDR3 is 15 amino acids.

This clonotype was seen repeatedly, ten times or more. V is TRBV18 and J is TRBJ1-2; the D gene is possibly TRBD1 (6 bases). The germline V gene encodes CDR1 KGHSH and CDR2 LQKENI. The CDR3 has 15 residues. V dropped 3 bases and J dropped 3 bases, with 14 bases sitting between them. CDR3 protein: CASSPLDRPHYGYTF. Written as DNA, the CDR3 is TGTGCCAGCTCACCTCTCGACAGGCCCCACTATGGCTACACCTTC. Full variable domain (rest looked up from reference TRBV18 and TRBJ1-2): NAGVMQNPRHLVRRRGQEARLRCSPMKGHSHVYWYRQLPEEGLKFMVYLQKENIIDESGMPKERFSAEFPKEGPSILRIQQVVRGDSAAYFCASSPLDRPHYGYTFGSGTRLTVV.

This clonotype was observed many times. This chain uses TRBV15 with TRBJ2-1; TRBD2 might be the D (6 bases). Germline-derived CDR1 and CDR2 are LNHNV and YYDKDF (reference sequence). CDR3 length: 16 residues. The V end lost 1 base, the J end lost 5 bases, and 15 bases lay between the germline ends. Here the CDR3 DNA reads TGTGCCACCAGCAGAGCCCGGGACTCGATAGACAATGAGCAGTTCTTC. Translation: CATSRARDSIDNEQFF.

This clonotype appeared many times. The chain links TRBV12-3 or TRBV12-4 to TRBJ1-5; D is possibly TRBD1 (6 bases). V was cut by 1 base and J by 8 bases, with 12 bases left in between. The CDR3 length is 14 residues. This CDR3 reads CASSLGGAFKPQHF. Here the CDR3 DNA reads TGTGCCAGCAGTTTAGGGGGGGCCTTCAAGCCCCAGCATTTT.

In its sample, this clonotype was seen many times. The chain recombines TRBV5-1 with TRBJ1-2; TRBD1 might be the D (5 bases). V was clipped by 2 bases and J by 2 bases, with 10 bases between them. Germline V gene sequence: CDR1 SGHRS, CDR2 YFSETQ. The CDR3 contains 14 residues. The CDR3 protein is CASSFQTANYGYTF. The CDR3 DNA follows: TGCGCCAGCAGCTTTCAGACAGCAAACTATGGCTACACCTTC.

The sample holds many counts of this clonotype. The rearrangement links TRBV11-1 to TRBJ2-1; D uncertain. Germline V gives CDR1 SGHAT, CDR2 FQDESV (reference sequence). The CDR3 is made up of 13 amino acids. Trimming removed 7 bases at V and 9 bases at J, with 16 bases between. The CDR3 protein is CASKDSLAPEQFF. The CDR3 coding sequence is TGTGCCAGCAAGGATAGCCTTGCCCCTGAGCAGTTCTTC.

V usage is TRBV11-3 and J usage is TRBJ1-1, with no clear D. This CDR3 comprises 13 residues. The germline CDR1 and CDR2 sequences are SGHNT and YENEEA. The V end was cut by 1 base, the J end by 8 bases, with 11 bases between. This CDR3 reads CASSLGPVSEAFF. The DNA for the CDR3 is TGTGCCAGCAGCTTAGGTCCAGTCTCGGAAGCTTTCTTT.

The chain uses TRBV7-9 and TRBJ2-7; 7 nucleotides line up with TRBD1. The CDR3 sequence is 17 residues long. The V segment lost 5 bases and the J segment 1 base; nucleotides outside the gene matches: 14. In germline, CDR1 is SEHNR, CDR2 FQNEAQ (reference sequence). This CDR3 reads CASSHTYQTGLSYEQYF. The CDR3 coding sequence is TGTGCCAGCAGCCACACCTACCAGACAGGGTTGTCCTACGAGCAGTACTTC.

This clonotype came up many times. This rearrangement joins TRBV20-1 to TRBJ2-7; D might be TRBD1 (5 bases). Per the germline V gene, CDR1 is DFQATT and CDR2 is SNEGSKA (reference sequence). The ends were cut back, 3 bases at V and 6 bases at J, with 15 bases in the middle. This CDR3 comprises 13 residues. CDR3 in amino acids: CSASFQHGAEQYF. The CDR3, as DNA: TGCAGTGCTAGTTTTCAGCATGGGGCCGAGCAGTACTTC.

This clonotype was seen at least ten times. J is TRBJ2-3 and V is TRBV7-8, with 7 bases fitting TRBD2. Trimming took 0 bases from V and 3 from J; bases not matched to a gene: 3. The CDR3 runs to 15 residues. Germline CDR1 reads SGHVS; CDR2 reads FQNEAQ. The CDR3 sequence: CASSLAGGRTDTQYF. The CDR3, as DNA: TGTGCCAGCAGCTTAGCCGGCGGGAGAACAGATACGCAGTATTTT. Full variable domain (remainder filled in from reference TRBV7-8 and TRBJ2-3): GAGVSQSPRYKVAKRGQDVALRCDPISGHVSLFWYQQALGQGPEFLTYFQNEAQLDKSGLPSDRFFAERPEGSVSTLKIQRTQQEDSAVYLCASSLAGGRTDTQYFGPGTRLTVL.

At least ten counts were recorded for this clonotype. CDR3 region: CASSKQRHYGYTF. CDR3 nucleotides: TGTGCCAGCAGCAAACAGCGCCACTATGGCTACACCTTC. V and J are TRBV21-1 and TRBJ1-2; the table assigns TRBD1, which was not confirmed against the DNA. TRBV21-1 is given as a pseudogene. This CDR3 contains 13 residues.

This clonotype was detected ten times or more. The gene calls are TRBV5-1 and TRBJ2-7; D gene unclear. The CDR3 is 13 residues long. Trimming took off 0 bases at V and 4 bases at J, with 8 bases between the two ends. Germline V gene data show CDR1 as SGHRS and CDR2 as YFSETQ. CDR3 in DNA: TGCGCCAGCAGCTTGGGCAACCAGTACGAGCAGTACTTC. Amino acids: CASSLGNQYEQYF.

V and J are TRBV5-1 and TRBJ1-2, with 7 bases fitting TRBD1. CDR1 and CDR2 (germline): SGHRS, YFSETQ. This CDR3 contains 14 residues. Germline trimming cut 4 bases from V and 8 bases from J; bases unmatched to any gene: 11. The DNA of the CDR3 is TGCGCCAGCAGCCCCGGACAGGTTTTGCAGGGCTACACCTTC. Its translation: CASSPGQVLQGYTF.

This clonotype has ten or more counts. This sequence joins TRBV10-3 and TRBJ2-3; no reliable D call. Trimming removed 3 bases at V and 2 bases at J, with 15 bases between. Germline V gene lookup returns CDR1 ENHRY and CDR2 SYGVKD. The CDR3 length is 16 residues. The CDR3 DNA follows: TGTGCCATCAGTGAATCAGAGACTTATATCACAGATACGCAGTATTTT. It codes for CAISESETYITDTQYF.

This clonotype has more than one count but fewer than ten. The chain joins TRBV5-1 to TRBJ1-2, with D possibly matching TRBD1 (5 bases). Per germline, CDR1 SGHRS and CDR2 YFSETQ. This CDR3 contains 15 residues. The V and J ends lost 5 bases and 5 bases respectively, with 19 bases between them. Here the CDR3 reads CASRHGTSLRYGYTF. CDR3 nucleotide sequence: TGCGCCAGCAGACACGGGACCTCCCTGAGATATGGCTACACCTTC.

As to this clonotype: It may be a read error: a sequence one base away is much more abundant. This sequence joins TRBV20-1 and TRBJ1-2; 10 bases fit TRBD1. CDR3 length: 16 amino acids. V lost 4 bases to trimming and J lost 7 bases; unmatched junction nucleotides: 15. Looked up from germline, CDR1 is DFQATT and CDR2 is SNEGSKA (reference sequence). The DNA for the CDR3 is TGCAGTGCTACAATAAGTCCGGGACAGGGGTCGGGTGGCTACACCTTC. Encoded protein: CSATISPGQGSGGYTF.

This clonotype was picked up many times. The chain joins TRBV6-4 to TRBJ2-7, with 8 bases aligning to TRBD1. J gave up 3 bases and V 6 bases, and 10 bases lay outside the gene matches. The V gene's germline CDR1 is MRHNA and CDR2 SNTAGT. This CDR3 has 15 amino acids. The CDR3 nucleotides are TGTGCCAGCAGACCATCCACAGGGGGTCTCTACGAGCAGTACTTC. Amino acids: CASRPSTGGLYEQYF.

This clonotype came up a few times. The rearrangement joins TRBV6-5 to TRBJ1-2, with 11 positions matching TRBD1. V was clipped by 5 bases and J by 4 bases; unmatched bases: 6. The CDR3 has 15 residues. Per germline, CDR1 MNHEY and CDR2 SVGAGI. CDR3 coding DNA: TGTGCCAGCAGTCGGACTGGGACAGGGGGCTATGGCTACACCTTC. As protein: CASSRTGTGGYGYTF.